This record concerns one T cell receptor beta chain sequence. This CDR3 has 14 amino acids. Trimming at V came to 4 bases and at J to 0 bases, leaving 5 bases not matched to a gene. Per the germline V gene, CDR1 is SQVTM and CDR2 is ANQGSEA. This record belongs to a study of T cells in Graves' hyperthyroidism and ophthalmopathy. Amplification targeted TCR beta CDR3 regions from RNA transcripts. The primer set for the first-round RT-PCR of the TCR CDR3 was HTBI. TCRdb fed the multiplex PCR reads into MiXCR, producing one record per CDR3 protein. The sample consists of 80,000 to 100,000 distinct CDR3 sequences, 35% to 50% of them appearing once.

This sequence was found in a woman aged 25 to 39 with Graves' hyperthyroidism. The sequencing input was peripheral blood or thyroid tissue (not recorded which). The V gene is TRBV29-1, the J gene TRBJ1-2; 7 nucleotides align to TRBD1. The CDR3 region has the DNA TGCAGCGTTGCTCCGGGGACAGCTAACTATGGCTACACCTTC. Amino acids: CSVAPGTANYGYTF.